A single sample gave rise to the 24 T cell receptor beta chains below, sequenced in a study of control samples from healthy donors and cancer patients. Sequenced by immunoSEQ multiplex PCR; TCRdb stores in-frame clones only, minus some. The sample includes a few hundred thousand clones, 90% of them seen just once. Sequences were obtained from PBMCs. These receptors all come from a man aged 35-49 years with head and neck cancer.

The chain employs TRBV5-5 and TRBJ1-1, with 7 bases that match TRBD1. The germline CDR1 and CDR2 sequences are SGHKS and YYEKEE (reference sequence). This CDR3 has 14 amino acids. Trimming cost V 3 bases and J 3 bases; bases outside gene matches: 5. CDR3 DNA: TGTGCCAGCAGCTCATGGGACAGCTACACTGAAGCTTTCTTT. This encodes CASSSWDSYTEAFF.

The chain has TRBV7-2 and TRBJ2-7; 8 positions match TRBD1. CDR3 length: 15 residues. Germline trimming cut 5 bases from V and 2 bases from J; bases unmatched to any gene: 8. CDR1 and CDR2 (germline): SGHTA, FQGNSA. CDR3 nucleotides: TGTGCCAGCAGCAGACCCCAGGGGGCAGCCTACGAGCAGTACTTC. Amino acids: CASSRPQGAAYEQYF.

The chain combines TRBV12-3 or TRBV12-4 with TRBJ2-5; D possibly corresponds to TRBD2 (5 bases). The CDR3 runs 13 residues. Trimming stripped 3 bases from V and 7 bases from J, with 12 bases between. CDR3 sequence reads: CASSFGLAVTQYF. Here the CDR3 DNA reads TGTGCCAGCAGTTTTGGGCTAGCTGTGACCCAGTACTTC.

Worth noting for this clone: Its ends do not fully match the called genes, so a read error is possible. This chain joins TRBV7-9 and TRBJ1-1; D might be TRBD1 (5 bases). CDR3 length equals 13 residues. CDR1 is SEHNR and CDR2 is FQNEAQ in the germline V gene (reference sequence). CDR3 nucleotide sequence: TGTGCCGGCAGCTTAGCAGGGTCGACTGAAGCTTTCTTT. Translating gives CAGSLAGSTEAFF.

V and J are TRBV7-3 and TRBJ1-5, with D uncertain. Germline CDR1 and CDR2: SGHTA and FQGTGA. Trimming cost V 5 bases and J 4 bases, with 18 bases left between them. The CDR3 totals 16 residues. The CDR3 loop reads CASSLPRAEINQPQHF. The CDR3 DNA reads as TGTGCCAGCAGCCTACCCCGCGCAGAAATAAATCAGCCCCAGCATTTT.

The chain carries TRBV27 and TRBJ1-1; TRBD1 agrees at 7 bases. CDR1 is MNHEY, CDR2 SMNVEV, per germline (reference sequence). This CDR3 comprises 15 residues. V shed 4 bases, J shed 2 bases, and the junction held 7 bases outside the gene matches. CDR3 DNA: TGTGCCAGCAGTTCTGGACAGGTCGTTAACACTGAAGCTTTCTTT. Translated: CASSSGQVVNTEAFF.

The chain uses TRBV5-4 and TRBJ1-2; D unresolved. The CDR3 is 13 amino acids. V lost 0 bases and J lost 3, with 6 bases in between. The germline V gene encodes CDR1 SGHNT and CDR2 YYREEE (reference sequence). The CDR3 bases are TGTGCCAGCAGCTTGGATCAATACTATGGCTACACCTTC. Its translation: CASSLDQYYGYTF. The full variable domain, completed using reference TRBV5-4 and TRBJ1-2, is ETGVTQSPTHLIKTRGQQVTLRCSSQSGHNTVSWYQQALGQGPQFIFQYYREEENGRGNFPPRFSGLQFPNYSSELNVNALELDDSALYLCASSLDQYYGYTFGSGTRLTVV.

The chain couples TRBV3-1 (or the pseudogene TRBV3-2) to TRBJ1-1; D gene unclear. Trimming cost V 4 bases and J 1 base, with 13 bases left between them. The CDR3 is made up of 15 amino acids. Germline CDR1 and CDR2: LGHDT and YNNKEL (reference sequence). The CDR3, as DNA: TGTGCCAGCAGCCCCAACACAGACCGGAACACTGAAGCTTTCTTT. This gives the protein CASSPNTDRNTEAFF.

This clone came up once. This chain uses TRBV6-4 with TRBJ1-6, with D unclear. Germline V gives CDR1 MRHNA, CDR2 SNTAGT. This CDR3 has 16 amino acids. The V end lost 0 bases, the J end lost 15 bases, and 21 bases lay between the germline ends. The CDR3: CASSDSGPAARPHLHF. For the CDR3, the DNA is TGTGCCAGCAGTGACTCTGGTCCGGCAGCCCGGCCTCACCTCCACTTT.

The chain employs TRBV5-1 and TRBJ2-1, with D perhaps TRBD1 (5 bases). V was pared by 0 bases and J by 3 bases, with 16 bases between. In germline, CDR1 is SGHRS, CDR2 YFSETQ. The CDR3 is 17 amino acids. CDR3 protein: CASSLDFGQGYYNEQFF. In DNA form, the CDR3 reads TGCGCCAGCAGCTTGGATTTCGGTCAGGGTTACTACAATGAGCAGTTCTTC. The variable domain in full, with the rest retrieved from reference TRBV5-1 and TRBJ2-1, is KAGVTQTPRYLIKTRGQQVTLSCSPISGHRSVSWYQQTPGQGLQFLFEYFSETQRNKGNFPGRFSGRQFSNSRSEMNVSTLELGDSALYLCASSLDFGQGYYNEQFFGPGTRLTVL.

The chain has TRBV9 and TRBJ1-1; 7 bases fit TRBD1. Per the germline V gene, CDR1 is SGDLS and CDR2 is YYNGEE. This CDR3 is 16 amino acids long. Germline trimming cut 3 bases from V and 0 bases from J; bases unmatched to any gene: 8. The CDR3 nucleotides are TGTGCCAGCAGCGCAAGACAGGGAATGATGAACACTGAAGCTTTCTTT. This encodes CASSARQGMMNTEAFF.

This clone was found a few times. The chain carries TRBV15 and TRBJ1-6; 7 bases are a match to TRBD1. The V and J ends lost 0 bases and 4 bases, in that order; junction bases with no gene match: 6. Germline V lookup: CDR1 LNHNV, CDR2 YYDKDF (reference sequence). There are 17 residues in the CDR3. CDR3 sequence reads: CATSRDSGTVYNSPLHF. DNA of the CDR3: TGTGCCACCAGCAGAGACTCCGGGACAGTGTATAATTCACCCCTCCACTTT.

The chain carries TRBV19 and TRBJ1-2; 11 bases fit TRBD1. Losses at the gene ends were 7 bases for V and 5 bases for J; bases not matched to a gene: 9. Germline-derived CDR1 and CDR2 are LNHDA and SQIVND (reference sequence). This CDR3 has 15 residues. In DNA, the CDR3 is TGTGCCAGTAAACCAGGACAGGGGGCTTATTATGGCTACACCTTC. This encodes CASKPGQGAYYGYTF.

This chain joins TRBV27 and TRBJ2-1, with 10 bases matching TRBD1. This CDR3 contains 15 residues. The germline V gene has CDR1 MNHEY and CDR2 SMNVEV (reference sequence). Losses at the gene ends were 4 bases for V and 4 bases for J; bases not matched to a gene: 4. The CDR3 sequence: CASSSRQGAYNEQFF. In DNA, the CDR3 is TGTGCCAGCAGTTCTCGACAGGGGGCTTACAATGAGCAGTTCTTC.

V and J are TRBV7-3 and TRBJ2-1; D may be TRBD2 (6 bases). The CDR3 extends over 17 amino acids. V lost 0 bases, J lost 6 bases, and 18 bases lay in between. Germline V gene sequence: CDR1 SGHTA, CDR2 FQGTGA. This CDR3 is CASSLTSRPWGLNEQFF. The DNA of the CDR3 is TGTGCCAGCAGCTTAACGAGTCGCCCATGGGGACTCAATGAGCAGTTCTTC. Supplemented by reference TRBV7-3 and TRBJ2-1, the full variable domain reads GAGVSQTPSNKVTEKGKYVELRCDPISGHTALYWYRQSLGQGPEFLIYFQGTGAADDSGLPNDRFFAVRPEGSVSTLKIQRTERGDSAVYLCASSLTSRPWGLNEQFFGPGTRLTVL.

To note about this clone: Other DNA sequences from this sample encode an identical CDR3 as well. This chain links TRBV9 with TRBJ1-3; no clear D. V lost 0 bases to trimming and J lost 4 bases, with 8 bases between them. The germline CDR1 and CDR2 sequences are SGDLS and YYNGEE. The CDR3 runs to 14 residues. The CDR3 sequence: CASSVGSSGNTIYF. CDR3 nucleotides: TGTGCCAGCAGCGTAGGTAGTTCGGGAAACACCATATATTTT.

The DNA for the CDR3 is TGTGCCAGCATGGGGGGCCTAGTGGAGGAAAAACTGTTTTTT. Its protein is CASMGGLVEEKLFF. V and J are TRBV2 and TRBJ1-4; D is possibly TRBD1 (6 bases). CDR3 size: 14 residues. In germline, CDR1 is SNHLY, CDR2 FYNNEI. Trimming removed 7 bases from V and 8 bases from J, with 17 bases in between.

Only one count was recorded for this clone. CDR3 region: CASRPAEWGANVLTF. DNA for the CDR3: TGTGCCAGCCGCCCGGCCGAATGGGGGGCCAACGTCCTGACTTTC. The V and J genes are TRBV5-6 and TRBJ2-6; D not certain. CDR1 is SGHDT and CDR2 is YYEEEE in the germline V gene. V shed 7 bases and J shed 4 bases, with 15 bases lying between them. This CDR3 contains 15 residues. Together with reference TRBV5-6 and TRBJ2-6, the CDR3 gives the full variable domain: DAGVTQSPTHLIKTRGQQVTLRCSPKSGHDTVSWYQQALGQGPQFIFQYYEEEERQRGNFPDRFSGHQFPNYSSELNVNALLLGDSALYLCASRPAEWGANVLTFGAGSRLTVL.

The rearrangement joins TRBV9 to TRBJ1-1; D is possibly TRBD1 (5 bases). V gave up 0 bases and J gave up 4 bases, with 22 bases separating them. The length of the CDR3 is 18 residues. The germline V gene has CDR1 SGDLS and CDR2 YYNGEE. The chain's CDR3 is CASSVGGPGTPGGTEAFF. The CDR3, as DNA: TGTGCCAGCAGCGTAGGGGGCCCCGGGACCCCGGGGGGCACTGAAGCTTTCTTT.

This clone is a singleton in its sample. The chain joins TRBV10-2 to TRBJ2-3; the D gene could be TRBD1 or TRBD2 (5 bases each). The V gene lost 7 bases and the J gene lost 2 bases, with 16 bases spanning the gap. This CDR3 contains 15 residues. CDR1 is WSHSY and CDR2 is SAAADI in the germline V gene. For the CDR3, the DNA is TGCGCCAGCAAGGGTTATGGGGGAACCACAGATACGCAGTATTTT. It encodes CASKGYGGTTDTQYF.

The chain uses TRBV25-1 and TRBJ1-4, with D unclear. Trimming left V 4 bases short and J 8 bases short, with 11 bases between. Germline V CDR1 and CDR2: MGHDK, SYGVNS. The CDR3 has 13 amino acids. The CDR3 bases are TGTGCCAGCAGTGTTACCATAAGAGAAAAACTGTTTTTT. Its translation: CASSVTIREKLFF.

The chain is built from TRBV9 and TRBJ2-2; D is ambiguous. This CDR3 is built from 13 residues. The germline V and J ends were trimmed by 3 bases and 5 bases, with 8 bases remaining between them. CDR1 and CDR2 from the germline V gene are SGDLS and YYNGEE. CDR3 loop: CASSAGWTGELFF. The CDR3 DNA is TGTGCCAGCAGCGCCGGTTGGACCGGGGAGCTGTTTTTT.

This chain uses TRBV15 with TRBJ1-1; D gene ambiguous. The germline V gene has CDR1 LNHNV and CDR2 YYDKDF (reference sequence). The ends were cut back, 4 bases at V and 7 bases at J, with 10 bases in the middle. This CDR3 is 12 amino acids long. CDR3 nucleotide sequence: TGTGCCACCAGCAACAGTGTACGTGAAGCTTTCTTT. Amino acid sequence: CATSNSVREAFF.

CDR3 in amino acids: CASSSRISTWSGANVLTF. As DNA, the CDR3 is TGTGCCAGCAGCTCACGGATTTCCACGTGGTCTGGGGCCAACGTCCTGACTTTC. The V gene is TRBV5-6, the J gene TRBJ2-6; D call uncertain. The CDR3 totals 18 residues. Looked up from germline, CDR1 is SGHDT and CDR2 is YYEEEE. Between the trimmed V and J ends, which lost 3 bases and 1 base, there was a span of 17 bases.